One T cell receptor beta chain is described in this entry. The data belong to a study of control samples from healthy donors and cancer patients. With 0 bases clipped from V and 0 bases from J, the junction kept 7 bases outside the gene matches. The CDR3 totals 17 residues. Germline V lookup: CDR1 SGHRS, CDR2 YFSETQ. The repertoire was sequenced with immunoSEQ multiplex PCR; TCRdb's copy has only in-frame clones and lacks some. In the table there are about 170,000 clones, 90% to 95% of which are singletons. Sequences were obtained from blood. The J gene is TRBJ2-3, the V gene TRBV5-1, with TRBD1 matching over 7 bases. This receptor was obtained from a woman aged 55 to 70 in good health. The CDR3 DNA reads as TGCGCCAGCAGCTTGGGGGGGACAGTCAGTAGCACAGATACGCAGTATTTT. Its translation is CASSLGGTVSSTDTQYF.